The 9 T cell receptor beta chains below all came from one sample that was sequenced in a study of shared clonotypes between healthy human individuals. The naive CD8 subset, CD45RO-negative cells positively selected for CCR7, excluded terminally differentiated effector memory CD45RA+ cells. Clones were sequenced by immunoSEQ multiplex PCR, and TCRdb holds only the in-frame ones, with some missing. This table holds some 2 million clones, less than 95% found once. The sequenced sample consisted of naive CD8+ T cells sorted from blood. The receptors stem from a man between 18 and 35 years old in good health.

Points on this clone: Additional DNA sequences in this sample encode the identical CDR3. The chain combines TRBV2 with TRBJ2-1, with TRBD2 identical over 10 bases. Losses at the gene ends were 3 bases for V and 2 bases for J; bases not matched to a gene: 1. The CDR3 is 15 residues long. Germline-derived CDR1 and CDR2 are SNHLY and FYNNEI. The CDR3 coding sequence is TGTGCCAGCAGTGAGAGCGGGGGGGCCTACAATGAGCAGTTCTTC. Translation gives CASSESGGAYNEQFF.

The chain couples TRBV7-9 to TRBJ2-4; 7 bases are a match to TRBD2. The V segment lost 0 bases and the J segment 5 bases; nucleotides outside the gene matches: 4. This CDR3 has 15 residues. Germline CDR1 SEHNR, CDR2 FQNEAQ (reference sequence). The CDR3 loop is CASSLAAGSQNIQYF. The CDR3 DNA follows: TGTGCCAGCAGCTTAGCAGCGGGATCCCAAAACATTCAGTACTTC.

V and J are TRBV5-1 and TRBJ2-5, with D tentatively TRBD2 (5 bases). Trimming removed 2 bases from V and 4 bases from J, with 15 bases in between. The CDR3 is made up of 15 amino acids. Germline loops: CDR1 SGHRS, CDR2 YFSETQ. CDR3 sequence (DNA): TGCGCCAGCAGCTTTACGTGGGAGCAAGGAGAGACCCAGTACTTC. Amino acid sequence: CASSFTWEQGETQYF.

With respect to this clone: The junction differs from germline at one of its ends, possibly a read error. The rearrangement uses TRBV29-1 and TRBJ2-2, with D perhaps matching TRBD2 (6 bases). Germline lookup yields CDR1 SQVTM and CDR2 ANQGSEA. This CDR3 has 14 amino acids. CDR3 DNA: TGCAGCGTAGAACGACGGTCGAACACCGGGGGGCTGTTTTTT. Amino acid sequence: CSVERRSNTGGLFF.

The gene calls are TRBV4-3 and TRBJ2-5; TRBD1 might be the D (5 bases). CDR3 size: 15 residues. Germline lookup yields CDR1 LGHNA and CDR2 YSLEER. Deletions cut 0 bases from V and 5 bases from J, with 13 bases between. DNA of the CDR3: TGCGCCAGCAGCCAAGATTTAGGGGATGGGGAGACCCAGTACTTC. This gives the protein CASSQDLGDGETQYF.

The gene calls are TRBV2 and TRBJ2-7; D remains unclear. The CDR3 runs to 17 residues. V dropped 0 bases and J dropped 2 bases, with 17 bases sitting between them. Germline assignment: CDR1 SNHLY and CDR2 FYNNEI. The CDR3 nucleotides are TGTGCCAGCAGTGAAGCGCCAGGAGACTTCACAACCTACGAGCAGTACTTC. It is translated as CASSEAPGDFTTYEQYF.

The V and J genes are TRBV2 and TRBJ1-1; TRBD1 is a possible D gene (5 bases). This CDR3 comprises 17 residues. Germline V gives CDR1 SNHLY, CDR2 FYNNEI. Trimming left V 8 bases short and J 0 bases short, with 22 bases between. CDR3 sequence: CASGEGRTTIMNTEAFF. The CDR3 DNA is TGTGCCAGCGGGGAGGGGCGGACAACAATCATGAACACTGAAGCTTTCTTT.

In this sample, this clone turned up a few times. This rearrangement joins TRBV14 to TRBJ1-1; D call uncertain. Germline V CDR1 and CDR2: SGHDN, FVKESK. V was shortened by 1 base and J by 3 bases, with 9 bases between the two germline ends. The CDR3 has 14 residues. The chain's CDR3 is CASSQVRPDTEAFF. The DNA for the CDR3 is TGTGCCAGCAGCCAAGTTCGGCCGGACACTGAAGCTTTCTTT. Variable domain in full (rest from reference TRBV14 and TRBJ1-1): EAGVTQFPSHSVIEKGQTVTLRCDPISGHDNLYWYRRVMGKEIKFLLHFVKESKQDESGMPNNRFLAERTGGTYSTLKVQPAELEDSGVYFCASSQVRPDTEAFFGQGTRLTVV.

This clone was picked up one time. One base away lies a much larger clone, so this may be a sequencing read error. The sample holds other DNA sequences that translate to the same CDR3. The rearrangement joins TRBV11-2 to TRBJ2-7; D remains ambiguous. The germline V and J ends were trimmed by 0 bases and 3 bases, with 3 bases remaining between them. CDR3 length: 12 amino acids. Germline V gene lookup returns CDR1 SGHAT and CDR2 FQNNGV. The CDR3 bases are TGTGCCAGCAGCTTAGAGGGCTACGAGCAGTACTTC. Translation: CASSLEGYEQYF.